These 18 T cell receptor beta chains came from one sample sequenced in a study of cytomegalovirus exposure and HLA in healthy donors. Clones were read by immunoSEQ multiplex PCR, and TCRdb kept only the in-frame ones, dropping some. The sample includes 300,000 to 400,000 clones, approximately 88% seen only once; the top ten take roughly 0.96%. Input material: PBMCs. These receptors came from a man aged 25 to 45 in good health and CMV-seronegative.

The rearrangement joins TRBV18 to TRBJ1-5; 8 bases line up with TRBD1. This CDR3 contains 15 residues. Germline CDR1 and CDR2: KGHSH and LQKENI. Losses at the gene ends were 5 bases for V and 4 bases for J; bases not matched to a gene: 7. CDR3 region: CASSSQGGDNQPQHF. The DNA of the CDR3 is TGTGCCAGCTCATCACAGGGGGGGGATAATCAGCCCCAGCATTTT.

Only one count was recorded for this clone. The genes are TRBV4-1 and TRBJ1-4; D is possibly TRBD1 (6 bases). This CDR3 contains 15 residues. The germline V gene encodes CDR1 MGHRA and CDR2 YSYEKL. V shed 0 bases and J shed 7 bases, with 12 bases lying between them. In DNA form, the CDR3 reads TGCGCCAGCAGCCAAGATGGGGGCTTTGGTGAAAAACTGTTTTTT. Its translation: CASSQDGGFGEKLFF.

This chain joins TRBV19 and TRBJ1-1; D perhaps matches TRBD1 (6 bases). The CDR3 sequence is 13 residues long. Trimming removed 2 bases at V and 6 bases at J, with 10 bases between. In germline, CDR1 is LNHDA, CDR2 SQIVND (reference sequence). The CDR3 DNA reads TGTGCCAGTAGTATATCAGGGGTGGCTGAAGCTTTCTTT. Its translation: CASSISGVAEAFF.

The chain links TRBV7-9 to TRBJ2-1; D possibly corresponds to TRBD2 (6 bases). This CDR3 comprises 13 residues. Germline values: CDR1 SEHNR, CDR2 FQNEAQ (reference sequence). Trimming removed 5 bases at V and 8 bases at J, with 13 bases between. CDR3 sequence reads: CASSPTRGYEQFF. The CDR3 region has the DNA TGTGCCAGCAGCCCCACCCGGGGGTATGAGCAGTTCTTC. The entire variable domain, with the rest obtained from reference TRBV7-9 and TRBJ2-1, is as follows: DTGVSQNPRHKITKRGQNVTFRCDPISEHNRLYWYRQTLGQGPEFLTYFQNEAQLEKSRLLSDRFSAERPKGSFSTLEIQRTEQGDSAMYLCASSPTRGYEQFFGPGTRLTVL.

The CDR3 DNA reads TGTGCCAGCAGCTCGGGACAGGGTCAATCAGATACGCAGTATTTT. It translates to CASSSGQGQSDTQYF. This chain links TRBV7-9 with TRBJ2-3; 9 nucleotides align to TRBD1. Germline V gives CDR1 SEHNR, CDR2 FQNEAQ (reference sequence). Trimming at V came to 4 bases and at J to 4 bases, leaving 6 bases not matched to a gene. This CDR3 region has 15 residues. Supplemented by reference TRBV7-9 and TRBJ2-3, the full variable domain reads DTGVSQNPRHKITKRGQNVTFRCDPISEHNRLYWYRQTLGQGPEFLTYFQNEAQLEKSRLLSDRFSAERPKGSFSTLEIQRTEQGDSAMYLCASSSGQGQSDTQYFGPGTRLTVL.

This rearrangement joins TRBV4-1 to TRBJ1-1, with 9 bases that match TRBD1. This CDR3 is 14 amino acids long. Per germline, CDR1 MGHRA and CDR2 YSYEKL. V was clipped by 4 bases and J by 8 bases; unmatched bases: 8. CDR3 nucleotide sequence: TGCGCCAGCAGCCCCTGGGACAGGGCGGAGGAAGCTTTCTTT. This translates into CASSPWDRAEEAFF.

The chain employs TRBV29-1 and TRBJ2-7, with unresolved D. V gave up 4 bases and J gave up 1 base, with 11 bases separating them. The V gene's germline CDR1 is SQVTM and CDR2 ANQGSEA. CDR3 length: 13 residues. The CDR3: CSVGGSLSYEQYF. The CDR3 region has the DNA TGCAGCGTTGGAGGCAGCCTATCCTACGAGCAGTACTTC.

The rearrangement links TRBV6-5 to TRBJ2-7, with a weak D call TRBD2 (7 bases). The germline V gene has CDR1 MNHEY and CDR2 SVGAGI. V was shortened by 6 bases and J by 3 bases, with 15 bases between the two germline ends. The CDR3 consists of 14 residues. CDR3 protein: CASSPPGGHYEQYF. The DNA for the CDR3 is TGTGCCAGCAGCCCGCCCGGGGGGCACTACGAGCAGTACTTC.

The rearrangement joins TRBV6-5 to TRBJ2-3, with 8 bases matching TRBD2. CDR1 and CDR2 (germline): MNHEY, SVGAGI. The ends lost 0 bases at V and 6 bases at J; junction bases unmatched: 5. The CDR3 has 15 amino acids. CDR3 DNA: TGTGCCAGCAGTTACTCAACAGCGGGGGTGGATACGCAGTATTTT. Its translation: CASSYSTAGVDTQYF.

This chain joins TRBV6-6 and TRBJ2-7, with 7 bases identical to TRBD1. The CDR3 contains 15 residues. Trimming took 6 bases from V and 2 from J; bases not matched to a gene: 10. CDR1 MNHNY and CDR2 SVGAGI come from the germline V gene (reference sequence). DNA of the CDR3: TGTGCCAGCAGCCGCCCGGGACAGTCAGCCTACGAGCAGTACTTC. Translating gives CASSRPGQSAYEQYF.

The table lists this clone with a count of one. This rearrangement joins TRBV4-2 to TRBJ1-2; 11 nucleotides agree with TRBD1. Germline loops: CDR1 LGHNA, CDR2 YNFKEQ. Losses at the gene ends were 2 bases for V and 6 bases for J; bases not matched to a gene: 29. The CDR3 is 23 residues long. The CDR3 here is CASSQPPNYVGKNGTDRGHGYTF. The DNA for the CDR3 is TGTGCCAGCAGCCAACCCCCAAATTACGTCGGGAAAAACGGGACGGACAGGGGGCATGGCTACACCTTC.

CDR3 sequence: CASSPDLAGDSYEQYF. The CDR3 DNA sequence: TGCGCCAGCAGCCCAGATTTAGCGGGGGACTCCTACGAGCAGTACTTC. The genes are TRBV4-3 and TRBJ2-7; TRBD2 aligns across 9 bases. Unmatched junction bases numbered 7, after V lost 4 bases and J lost 0 bases. Germline V lookup: CDR1 LGHNA, CDR2 YSLEER. The length of the CDR3 is 16 residues.

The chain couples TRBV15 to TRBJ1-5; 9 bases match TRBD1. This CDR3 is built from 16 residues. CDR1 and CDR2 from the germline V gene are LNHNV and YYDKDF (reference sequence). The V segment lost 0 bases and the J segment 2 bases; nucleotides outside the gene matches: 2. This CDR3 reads CATSRERQGGNQPQHF. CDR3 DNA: TGTGCCACCAGCAGAGAAAGACAGGGGGGCAATCAGCCCCAGCATTTT. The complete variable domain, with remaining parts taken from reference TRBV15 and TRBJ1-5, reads DAMVIQNPRYQVTQFGKPVTLSCSQTLNHNVMYWYQQKSSQAPKLLFHYYDKDFNNEADTPDNFQSRRPNTSFCFLDIRSPGLGDTAMYLCATSRERQGGNQPQHFGDGTRLSIL.

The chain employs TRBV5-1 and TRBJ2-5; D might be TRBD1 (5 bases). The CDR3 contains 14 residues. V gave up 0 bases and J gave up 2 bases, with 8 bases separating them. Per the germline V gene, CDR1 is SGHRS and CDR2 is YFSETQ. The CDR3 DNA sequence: TGCGCCAGCAGCTTGGAGGGGTATCAAGAGACCCAGTACTTC. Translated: CASSLEGYQETQYF.

CDR3 residues: CASREQGNSNQPQHF. The CDR3 DNA is TGTGCCAGCCGTGAGCAGGGAAATAGCAATCAGCCCCAGCATTTT. The chain recombines TRBV10-3 with TRBJ1-5; perhaps TRBD1 as D (5 bases). CDR1 and CDR2 from the germline V gene are ENHRY and SYGVKD. The CDR3 sequence is 15 residues long. Trimming removed 10 bases from V and 0 bases from J, with 16 bases in between.

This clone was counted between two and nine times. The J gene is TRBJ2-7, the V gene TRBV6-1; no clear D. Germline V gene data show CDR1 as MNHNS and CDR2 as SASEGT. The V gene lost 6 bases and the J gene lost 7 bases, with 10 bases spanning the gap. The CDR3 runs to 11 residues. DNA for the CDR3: TGTGCCAGCAGGGAGACTGGGGAGCAGTACTTC. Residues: CASRETGEQYF.

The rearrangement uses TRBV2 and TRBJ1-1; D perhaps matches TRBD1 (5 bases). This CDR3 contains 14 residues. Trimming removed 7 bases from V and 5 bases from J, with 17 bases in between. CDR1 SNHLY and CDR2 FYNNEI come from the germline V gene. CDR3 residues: CASTTGGVGTEAFF. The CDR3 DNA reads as TGTGCCAGCACCACGGGGGGGGTAGGGACTGAAGCTTTCTTT.

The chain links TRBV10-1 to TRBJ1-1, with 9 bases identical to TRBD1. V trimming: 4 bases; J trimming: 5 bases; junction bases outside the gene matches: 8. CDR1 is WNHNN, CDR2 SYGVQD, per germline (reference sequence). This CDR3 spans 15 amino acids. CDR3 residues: CASSVTGTGSTEAFF. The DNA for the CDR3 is TGCGCCAGCAGTGTGACCGGGACAGGGAGTACTGAAGCTTTCTTT.